Presented here are 3 T cell receptor beta chains from one specimen sequenced in a study of cytomegalovirus exposure and HLA in healthy donors. Assay used: immunoSEQ multiplex PCR; TCRdb lists only in-frame clones, some missing. The repertoire holds 30,000 to 40,000 clones, 90% to 95% seen once, with more than 2.5% in the top ten. Sequenced input: PBMCs. The receptors stem from a man younger than 30 in good health and CMV-seronegative.

The chain combines TRBV6-5 with TRBJ1-2; TRBD1 is a possible D gene (5 bases). CDR1 MNHEY and CDR2 SVGAGI come from the germline V gene. The CDR3 runs 13 residues. Trimming pared 4 bases from V and 8 bases from J, leaving 14 bases between. CDR3 sequence (DNA): TGTGCCAGCAGTTTGGACACCTATTTAGGCTACACCTTC. It yields the protein CASSLDTYLGYTF.

This clone was observed a single time. The rearrangement uses TRBV10-2 and TRBJ2-1; a weak D match, TRBD2 (5 bases). This CDR3 is built from 13 residues. V was trimmed by 8 bases and J by 8 bases, leaving 16 bases between them. Germline CDR1 reads WSHSY; CDR2 reads SAAADI. CDR3 in amino acids: CASSWLGGDEQFF. Written as DNA, the CDR3 is TGCGCCAGCTCTTGGCTTGGAGGAGATGAGCAGTTCTTC.

The CDR3, as DNA: TGTGCCAGCAGCGTAGAAGGTAGCGGGAGTTTCCCCCACACAGATACGCAGTATTTT. Protein: CASSVEGSGSFPHTDTQYF. This sequence joins TRBV9 and TRBJ2-3; 9 bases match TRBD2. J gave up 2 bases and V 0 bases, and 13 bases lay outside the gene matches. The CDR3 length is 19 residues. Germline CDR1 SGDLS, CDR2 YYNGEE.